The source of this T cell receptor (beta chain) is a study of control samples from healthy donors and cancer patients. Some clones are missing from TCRdb's copy, which holds only in-frame ones; the method was immunoSEQ multiplex PCR. The profile shows fewer than 95,000 clones, about 83% of them singletons. V was cut by 6 bases and J by 7 bases, with 13 bases left in between. This CDR3 spans 12 amino acids. The source material was blood. V is TRBV12-3 or TRBV12-4 and J is TRBJ2-7; tentatively, D is TRBD1 (6 bases). The receptor comes from a woman aged 40 to 49 in good health. Here the CDR3 reads CASSLTGQEQYF. CDR3 DNA sequence: TGTGCCAGCAGCCTGACAGGCCAAGAGCAGTACTTC.